These T cell receptor beta chains were read from a single sample in a study of regulatory T cells in long-lasting Graves disease. MiXCR, applied by TCRdb to the multiplex PCR reads, yields one record per CDR3 protein. The sample yields roughly 420,000 distinct CDR3 sequences, about 17% seen once. These data also featured in a second study, about T cells in Graves' hyperthyroidism and ophthalmopathy.

The source was peripheral blood mononuclear cells (PBMCs), collected at new diagnosis, from a patient treated with antithyroid drugs. The receptors were sampled from a woman under 30 with Graves disease. Both conserved end residues are trimmed from each CDR3.

j_gene	v_gene	CDR3aa
TRBJ2-7	TRBV5-1	ASSLSRPDPYEQY
TRBJ2-1	TRBV19	ASSGGRTLRGNEQF
TRBJ2-1	TRBV19	ASSIGGLAGINEQF
TRBJ1-5	TRBV6-1	ASREQTGQPQH
TRBJ2-1	TRBV7-9	ASSLGVAGQQF
TRBJ2-1	TRBV19	ASSIPTSGYNEQF
TRBJ1-1	TRBV18	ASSPSKDRENTEAF
TRBJ2-7	TRBV28	ASSFGVSYEQY
TRBJ2-5	TRBV6-2/TRBV6-3	ASSAHRTGTQETQY
TRBJ1-2	TRBV28	ASSLDTLYGYT
TRBJ2-1	TRBV7-9	ASTQPVGLAGDNEQF
TRBJ1-4	TRBV19	ASNFFGGGEKLF
TRBJ2-5	TRBV7-2	ASSLGVEKTQY
TRBJ2-3	TRBV4-1	ASSQVGAGEDTQY
TRBJ2-2	TRBV20-1	SASRGGGTGELF
TRBJ1-5	TRBV30	AWSVGGNQPQH
TRBJ2-3	TRBV6-5	ASSSIGSSTDTQY
TRBJ2-3	TRBV12-3/TRBV12-4	ASSATLAGATDTQY
TRBJ2-5	TRBV7-8	ASSFVAGGRETQY
TRBJ2-6	TRBV7-3	ASSPSGGSSGANVLT
TRBJ2-5	TRBV27	ASSPSKEETQY
TRBJ1-5	TRBV28	ASSPQGLGDQPQH
TRBJ2-6	TRBV29-1	SVDFGTGGVGGVNVLT
TRBJ2-7	TRBV29-1	SVSGGRFYEQY
TRBJ2-7	TRBV4-1	ASSSSLAGAYEQY
TRBJ2-1	TRBV13	ASSLRTKGLQSQF
TRBJ2-3	TRBV9	ASSREGDTQY
TRBJ2-5	TRBV7-2	ASSPWTGEETQY
TRBJ2-5	TRBV7-2	ASSLGAGGPRMAY
TRBJ2-2	TRBV7-3	ASSLTGTNTGELF
TRBJ2-1	TRBV2	ASSERRGPYNEQF
TRBJ2-3	TRBV20-1	SALPILAGVPTDTQY
TRBJ2-2	TRBV10-3	AIRPSSGTGDTGELF
TRBJ2-5	TRBV6-2/TRBV6-3	ASSYGTREETQY
TRBJ2-2	TRBV7-3	ASSLQATGELF
TRBJ1-4	TRBV7-2	ASSLLVGGLGKLF
TRBJ2-1	TRBV27	ASRATGGVFLNEQF
TRBJ2-1	TRBV7-2	ASSSRGGNNEQF
TRBJ2-1	TRBV18	ASSPRSRAGDMYGEQF
TRBJ1-1	TRBV2	ASTPGGGGITEAF
TRBJ2-7	TRBV10-3	AIMETETYEQY
TRBJ2-5	TRBV28	ASHAGHQETQY
TRBJ2-1	TRBV2	ASSAPSSFGNYNEQF
TRBJ2-7	TRBV2	ASRKDRKTYEQY
TRBJ2-5	TRBV7-9	ASSLSRLLIGAKETQY
TRBJ2-5	TRBV10-3	AISELGNQETQY
TRBJ2-3	TRBV27	ASKTIQGWTDTQY
TRBJ1-1	TRBV5-8	ASSLRPYPSSEAF
TRBJ2-1	TRBV25-1	ASSSLPSGNEQF
TRBJ2-7	TRBV6-5	ASSYYKQQY
TRBJ1-5	TRBV28	AAGQGGVNQPQH
TRBJ2-2	TRBV19	ASSSAGPSRELF
TRBJ2-1	TRBV7-2	ASSLLAVSYNEQF
TRBJ2-6	TRBV7-8	ASKGQGISGANVLT
TRBJ2-5	TRBV10-3	AISEFPGGEETQY
TRBJ2-7	TRBV20-1	SAMDRGTYEQY